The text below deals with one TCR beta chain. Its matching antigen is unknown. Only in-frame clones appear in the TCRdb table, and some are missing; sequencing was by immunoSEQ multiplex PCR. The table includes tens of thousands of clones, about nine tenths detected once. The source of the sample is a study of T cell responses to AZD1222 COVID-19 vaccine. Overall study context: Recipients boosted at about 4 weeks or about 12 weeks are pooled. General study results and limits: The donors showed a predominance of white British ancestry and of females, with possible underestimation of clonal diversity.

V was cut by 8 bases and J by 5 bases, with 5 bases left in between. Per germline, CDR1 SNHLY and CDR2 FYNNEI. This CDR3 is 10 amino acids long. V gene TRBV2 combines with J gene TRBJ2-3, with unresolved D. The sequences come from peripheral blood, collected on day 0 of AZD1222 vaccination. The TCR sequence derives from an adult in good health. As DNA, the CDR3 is TGTGCCAGCTCTGAAGATACGCAGTATTTT. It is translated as CASSEDTQYF.